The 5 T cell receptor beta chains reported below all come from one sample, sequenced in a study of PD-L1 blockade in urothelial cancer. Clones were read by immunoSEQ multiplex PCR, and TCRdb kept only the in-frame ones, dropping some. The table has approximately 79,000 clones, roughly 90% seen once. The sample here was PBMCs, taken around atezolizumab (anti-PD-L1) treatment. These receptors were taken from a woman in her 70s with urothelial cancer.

The CDR3 spells CASSGAPGLETQYF. CDR3 nucleotides: TGTGCCAGCAGTGGGGCGCCAGGGTTAGAGACCCAGTACTTC. This sequence joins TRBV2 and TRBJ2-5; weak D call: TRBD1 (5 bases). Germline V gene lookup returns CDR1 SNHLY and CDR2 FYNNEI. This CDR3 contains 14 residues. V lost 4 bases and J lost 4, with 13 bases in between. Filled out from reference TRBV2 and TRBJ2-5, the complete variable domain reads EPEVTQTPSHQVTQMGQEVILRCVPISNHLYFYWYRQILGQKVEFLVSFYNNEISEKSEIFDDQFSVERPDGSNFTLKIRSTKLEDSAMYFCASSGAPGLETQYFGPGTRLLVL.

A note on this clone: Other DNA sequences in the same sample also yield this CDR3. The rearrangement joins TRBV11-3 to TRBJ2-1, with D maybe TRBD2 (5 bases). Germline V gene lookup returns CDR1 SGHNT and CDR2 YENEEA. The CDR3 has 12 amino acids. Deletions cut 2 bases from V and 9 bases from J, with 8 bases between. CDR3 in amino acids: CASSLLEGEQFF. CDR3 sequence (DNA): TGTGCCAGCAGCTTACTAGAGGGTGAGCAGTTCTTC.

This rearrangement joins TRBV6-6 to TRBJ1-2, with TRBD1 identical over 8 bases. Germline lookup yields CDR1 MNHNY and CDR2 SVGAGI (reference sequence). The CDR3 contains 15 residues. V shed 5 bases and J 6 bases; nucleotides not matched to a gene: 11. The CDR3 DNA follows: TGTGCCAGCAGTAATAACAGGGGGGAGAGGGATGGCTACACCTTC. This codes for CASSNNRGERDGYTF.

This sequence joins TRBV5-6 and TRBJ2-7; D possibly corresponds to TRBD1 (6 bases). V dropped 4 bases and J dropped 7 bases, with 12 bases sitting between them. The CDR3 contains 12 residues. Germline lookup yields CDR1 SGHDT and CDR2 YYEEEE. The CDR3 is CASSPGGREQYF. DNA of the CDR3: TGTGCCAGCAGCCCTGGGGGCCGGGAGCAGTACTTC.

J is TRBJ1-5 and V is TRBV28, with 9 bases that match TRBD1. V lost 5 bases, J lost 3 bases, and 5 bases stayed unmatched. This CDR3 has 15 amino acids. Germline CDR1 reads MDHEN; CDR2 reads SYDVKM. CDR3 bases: TGTGCCAGCAGTATGGGGACAGGGAACAATCAGCCCCAGCATTTT. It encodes CASSMGTGNNQPQHF.